What follows are 26 T cell receptor beta chains derived from one specimen sequenced in a study of tumor-infiltrating lymphocytes in primary liver carcinoma (dated by TCRdb to 2017 to 2019). Without any cell sorting, total RNA and DNA were extracted together from around 18-30 mg of bulk tissue using the AllPrep DNA/RNA mini kit. These reads were obtained on an Illumina HiSeq 2500. Using a constant-region primer and ProtoScript II reverse transcriptase, TCRbeta-specific cDNA was reverse-transcribed from approximately 0.5 ug total RNA. Construction of the TCRbeta libraries relied on three nested rounds of multiplex PCR, following a slightly modified ARM-PCR procedure. Multiplex TRBV1-TRBV30 forward primers and a Cbeta reverse primer were used in the first two PCR rounds, each of which was run for approximately 11 cycles. The public reads were run again by TCRdb, first through fastp at Q25 and then through MiXCR, and only productive beta chains were kept. All rows with the same CDR3 protein become a single entry with the most common DNA and genes. For this sample there are about 120,000 distinct CDR3 sequences; around 60% appear just once. The ten largest clones capture around 9% of the sample.

Specimen: liver tumor tissue from sampling region 1. The sample's cell subset or site label, decoded: tumor region T1, superior pole. The receptors come from a woman aged 60-75 years with primary liver carcinoma and hepatitis B virus infection.

With respect to this clonotype: This may stem from a read error, because a much larger clone lies one nucleotide away. V usage is TRBV4-2 and J usage is TRBJ1-2; maybe TRBD1 (6 bases). This CDR3 spans 13 amino acids. CDR1 and CDR2 (germline): LGHNA, YNFKEQ. The CDR3 region is CAGSQAGVGGYTF. The CDR3 DNA reads as TGTGCCGGCAGCCAAGCAGGGGTAGGAGGCTACACCTTC.

On this clonotype: A much larger clone is a single base away; this may be a read error. This chain joins TRBV29-1 and TRBJ1-1, with D perhaps TRBD1 (6 bases). Trimming removed 2 bases at V and 0 bases at J, with 22 bases between. Germline lookup yields CDR1 SQVTM and CDR2 ANQGSEA. This CDR3 is built from 18 residues. The CDR3 DNA is TGCAGCGTTGAAACGAGGCTGGGGGGCTATAGGGTGAACACTGAAGCTTTCTTT. The encoded protein is CSVETRLGGYRVNTEAFF.

This chain joins TRBV1 and TRBJ2-5. TRBV1 is reported as a pseudogene. The CDR3 covers 14 residues. In DNA form, the CDR3 reads TGCATCAGCAGCCCCTCGGTCACACCCGAGACCCAGTACTTC. This sequence encodes CISSPSVTPETQYF.

This clonotype was seen only once. A much larger clone lies one base from this, so it may be a read error. This chain uses TRBV18 with TRBJ2-5; possible D gene TRBD1, 6 bases. V was shortened by 8 bases and J by 3 bases, with 16 bases between the two germline ends. The CDR3 totals 14 residues. Per the germline V gene, CDR1 is KGHSH and CDR2 is LQKENI. The chain's CDR3 is CASTGTGAKETQYF. CDR3 DNA: TGTGCCAGCACAGGGACCGGGGCCAAAGAGACCCAGTACTTC.

This clonotype came up a few times. This chain links TRBV4-2 with TRBJ2-2; no definite D call. CDR3 length: 16 amino acids. CDR1 and CDR2 from the germline V gene are LGHNA and YNFKEQ. V lost 4 bases and J 1 base, leaving 13 bases between the germline ends. The CDR3 sequence is CASSLSGFGNTGELFF. CDR3 nucleotide sequence: TGTGCCAGCAGCCTGTCTGGGTTTGGGAACACCGGGGAGCTGTTTTTT.

The sample holds many counts of this clonotype. The V and J genes are TRBV6-1 and TRBJ2-7; D is possibly TRBD2 (6 bases). From germline, CDR1 is MNHNS and CDR2 SASEGT. Trimming removed 3 bases from V and 4 bases from J, with 25 bases in between. The length of the CDR3 is 18 residues. The CDR3: CASSDFLPGLLGAYEQYF. CDR3 bases: TGTGCCAGCAGTGATTTCCTTCCGGGACTTTTAGGGGCTTACGAGCAGTACTTC.

V gene TRBV29-1 combines with J gene TRBJ2-7; tentatively, D is TRBD1 (5 bases). The CDR3 has 14 residues. Trimming left V 8 bases short and J 5 bases short, with 22 bases between. Germline loops: CDR1 SQVTM, CDR2 ANQGSEA. CDR3 in DNA: TGCAGCATGACAGATGAAACCACCTACGACGAGCAGTACTTC. This codes for CSMTDETTYDEQYF.

This clonotype was detected only a few times. The V and J genes are TRBV5-1 and TRBJ2-1; the D is unclear. V gave up 3 bases and J gave up 8 bases, with 18 bases separating them. The CDR3 loop spans 15 amino acids. The V gene's germline CDR1 is SGHRS and CDR2 YFSETQ. CDR3 nucleotides: TGCGCCAGCAGCTCGGATGCCGTCCCCGGTTATGAGCAGTTCTTC. As protein: CASSSDAVPGYEQFF.

To note about this clonotype: Germline and junction disagree at one end, which may indicate a read error. CDR3 in amino acids: CASSLGGTRSSYEQYF. The DNA of the CDR3 is TGTGCCAGCAGCTTAGGTGGGACGAGGAGCTCCTACGAGCAATACTTC. The rearrangement joins TRBV11-3 to TRBJ2-7, with D possibly called TRBD1 or TRBD2 (5 bases each). Looked up from germline, CDR1 is SGHNT and CDR2 is YENEEA. The CDR3 sequence is 16 residues long. Full variable domain (outside the CDR3, taken from reference TRBV11-3 and TRBJ2-7): EAGVVQSPRYKIIEKKQPVAFWCNPISGHNTLYWYLQNLGQGPELLIRYENEEAVDDSQLPKDRFSAERLKGVDSTLKIQPAELGDSAVYLCASSLGGTRSSYEQYFGPGTRLTVT.

A note on this clonotype: The missing conserved phenylalanine or tryptophan at the end of this CDR3 makes a read error likely. This chain uses TRBV11-2 with TRBJ2-7, with TRBD2 as a possible D gene (5 bases). The CDR3 runs to 12 residues. Germline values: CDR1 SGHAT, CDR2 FQNNGV. CDR3 loop: CDNSHTRHEQYL. The CDR3 DNA reads as TGTGACAACAGCCACACTAGACACGAGCAGTACCTC.

This clonotype came up a few times. A read error may be the cause here, since a much bigger clone is one base away. This chain uses TRBV12-3 or TRBV12-4 with TRBJ2-5, with D possibly matching TRBD2 (5 bases). Trimming stripped 6 bases from V and 5 bases from J, with 19 bases between. This CDR3 comprises 15 residues. Written as DNA, the CDR3 is TGTGCCAGCAGAATGGGCCTCGGGGTTGGGGAGACCCAGTACTTC. Translating gives CASRMGLGVGETQYF.

The chain has TRBV28 and TRBJ2-1, with no clear D. In germline, CDR1 is MDHEN, CDR2 SYDVKM. The CDR3 has 11 residues. The CDR3 nucleotides read TGTACAAGCAGTTTGCCCCATGAGCAGTTCTTC. As protein: CTSSLPHEQFF.

The chain joins TRBV5-5 to TRBJ2-7; 7 bases are a match to TRBD1. Germline CDR1 and CDR2: SGHKS and YYEKEE (reference sequence). The CDR3 consists of 15 residues. With 6 bases clipped from V and 3 bases from J, the junction kept 12 bases outside the gene matches. The CDR3 protein is CASNFGTATGYEQYF. DNA for the CDR3: TGTGCCAGCAACTTTGGGACAGCCACGGGCTACGAGCAGTACTTC. Full variable domain (rest looked up from reference TRBV5-5 and TRBJ2-7): DAGVTQSPTHLIKTRGQQVTLRCSPISGHKSVSWYQQVLGQGPQFIFQYYEKEERGRGNFPDRFSARQFPNYSSELNVNALLLGDSALYLCASNFGTATGYEQYFGPGTRLTVT.

Concerning this clonotype itself: This may stem from a read error, because a much larger clone lies one nucleotide away. The rearrangement links TRBV6-5 to TRBJ2-3, with a weak D call TRBD1 (6 bases). The germline V and J ends were trimmed by 2 bases and 2 bases, with 14 bases remaining between them. This CDR3 region has 16 residues. Germline assignment: CDR1 MNHEY and CDR2 SVGAGI. CDR3 nucleotides: TGTGCCAGCAGTTACGGTGCAGGGGCGAACACAGATACGCAGTATTTT. The encoded protein is CASSYGAGANTDTQYF.

The table lists this clonotype with a few counts. The rearrangement links TRBV7-9 to TRBJ1-2; D not certain. Germline lookup yields CDR1 SEHNR and CDR2 FQNEAQ (reference sequence). This CDR3 comprises 13 residues. V was trimmed by 0 bases and J by 6 bases, leaving 8 bases between them. DNA of the CDR3: TGTGCCAGCAGCTTAGCCCATGAAGATGGCTACACCTTC. It specifies CASSLAHEDGYTF.

Turning to this clonotype: A much larger clone lies one base from this, so it may be a read error. The J gene is TRBJ2-1, the V gene TRBV7-9; D is unclear. Trimming took 3 bases from V and 3 from J, leaving 6 bases between them. In germline, CDR1 is SEHNR, CDR2 FQNEAQ (reference sequence). This CDR3 comprises 13 residues. DNA for the CDR3: TGTGCCAGCAGCTTGATGGTCTACAATGAGCAGTTCTTC. It yields the protein CASSLMVYNEQFF.

A remark on this clonotype: The junction departs from germline at one end; a sequencing error may be responsible. The J gene is TRBJ1-5, the V gene TRBV12-3 or TRBV12-4; tentative D call: TRBD1 (6 bases). The CDR3 consists of 17 residues. DNA for the CDR3: TGTGCCAGCAGTATTGGCACAGGGCAGGGAAGCAATCAGCCCCATCATTTT. This encodes CASSIGTGQGSNQPHHF.

Points on this clonotype: Relative to the germline gene, one junction end is altered; a read error may explain this. The V and J genes are TRBV11-3 and TRBJ1-2, with a possible D match to TRBD1 (5 bases). This CDR3 is built from 12 residues. Germline values: CDR1 SGHNT, CDR2 YENEEA. Here the CDR3 reads CASSLGTFCYTF. For the CDR3, the DNA is TGTGCCAGTAGCTTAGGGACCTTCTGCTACACCTTC.

At least ten counts were recorded for this clonotype. V and J are TRBV6-1 and TRBJ2-1, with 10 bases that match TRBD2. Germline CDR1 reads MNHNS; CDR2 reads SASEGT. CDR3 size: 15 residues. Losses at the gene ends were 6 bases for V and 0 bases for J; bases not matched to a gene: 2. The DNA for the CDR3 is TGTGCCAGCAGGCTAGCGGGAGCCTCCTACAATGAGCAGTTCTTC. It encodes CASRLAGASYNEQFF.

Concerning this clonotype: This sequence may be a read error, since a much larger clone differs from it by one base. The chain joins TRBV6-6 to TRBJ1-5; TRBD1 is a possible D gene (6 bases). In germline, CDR1 is MNHNY, CDR2 SVGAGI (reference sequence). Trimming cost V 2 bases and J 5 bases, with 16 bases left between them. The CDR3 length is 16 residues. CDR3 in amino acids: CASSYITTGSDQPQHF. The CDR3 DNA is TGTGCCAGCAGTTACATTACCACAGGGTCAGATCAGCCCCAGCATTTT.

This clonotype was detected a few times. A much larger clone differs by one base, so this may be a read error. DNA of the CDR3: TGTGCCAGCAGTCAGACAGGGAGAGGCTACACCTTC. The encoded protein is CASSQTGRGYTF. The gene calls are TRBV12-3 or TRBV12-4 and TRBJ1-2, with 7 bases that match TRBD1. This CDR3 has 12 amino acids. The V and J ends lost 5 bases and 8 bases, in that order; junction bases with no gene match: 5.

This clonotype appeared a single time. The chain is built from TRBV11-2 and TRBJ1-5; tentatively, D is TRBD1 (5 bases). Per the germline V gene, CDR1 is SGHAT and CDR2 is FQNNGV. The CDR3 length is 15 residues. The CDR3 is CTTSLGGVGDQPQHF. For the CDR3, the DNA is TGTACCACCAGCTTAGGAGGGGTGGGGGATCAGCCCCAGCATTTT.

V usage is TRBV6-5 and J usage is TRBJ2-5; 8 bases agree with TRBD2. The CDR3 consists of 16 residues. From germline, CDR1 is MNHEY and CDR2 SVGAGI. V was pared by 5 bases and J by 5 bases, with 13 bases of the junction left unmatched. The CDR3 reads CASSLSRGASGETQYF. The CDR3 DNA is TGTGCCAGCAGTCTTTCTCGCGGGGCTAGCGGGGAGACCCAGTACTTC.

A word on this clonotype: One end of the junction is discordant with germline, which a read error may explain. The chain is built from TRBV4-1 and TRBJ2-3; D is perhaps TRBD1 (6 bases). The CDR3 loop spans 17 amino acids. Germline CDR1 is MGHRA and CDR2 is YSYEKL. The CDR3 DNA reads TGCGCCAGCAGCCAAGACCGATGGACAGACAGCACAGATACGCAGTTTTTT. It encodes CASSQDRWTDSTDTQFF.

The chain is built from TRBV11-1 and TRBJ2-7; weak D call: TRBD2 (5 bases). The CDR3 sequence is 16 residues long. Trimming removed 5 bases at V and 2 bases at J, with 19 bases between. Germline CDR1 and CDR2: SGHAT and FQDESV (reference sequence). The CDR3 loop reads CASSLVLTNGTYEQYF. The CDR3 DNA reads as TGTGCCAGCAGCCTCGTCTTGACTAACGGGACCTACGAGCAGTACTTC.

Note on this clonotype: Since a much larger clone is just one base distant, this may be a read error. The CDR3 DNA sequence: TGTGCCAGGAGCCAACCCGACAGTTTGGGTAATGAAAAACTGTTTTTT. It codes for CARSQPDSLGNEKLFF. The V call is TRBV4-2, the J call TRBJ1-4, with D perhaps matching TRBD1 (5 bases). CDR1 LGHNA and CDR2 YNFKEQ come from the germline V gene. The CDR3 has 16 amino acids.